What follows are 3 T cell receptor beta chains derived from one specimen sequenced in a study of OX40 agonist ivuxolimab in advanced cancers. Measured with immunoSEQ multiplex PCR; TCRdb has only the in-frame clones, and not every one. The profile shows approximately 74,000 clones, nearly 90% of them singletons. Sequencing used CD4+ or CD8+ T cells sorted from blood, obtained in a trial of the OX40 agonist ivuxolimab. These receptors all stem from an adult with an advanced solid tumor such as melanoma, head and neck, liver or kidney cancer.

This chain joins TRBV28 and TRBJ1-5; the D gene is possibly TRBD1 (5 bases). This CDR3 is built from 15 residues. Germline V lookup: CDR1 MDHEN, CDR2 SYDVKM. V was shortened by 5 bases and J by 0 bases, with 11 bases between the two germline ends. CDR3 in DNA: TGTGCCAGCAGTGGGGACGGAAATAGCAATCAGCCCCAGCATTTT. Translating it yields CASSGDGNSNQPQHF.

V gene TRBV9 combines with J gene TRBJ2-2; D is perhaps TRBD1 (5 bases). The CDR3 has 16 amino acids. Germline lookup yields CDR1 SGDLS and CDR2 YYNGEE. V shed 0 bases and J shed 1 base, with 10 bases lying between them. The CDR3 region is CASSVGFRGNTGELFF. The CDR3 DNA is TGTGCCAGCAGCGTAGGATTTAGGGGGAACACCGGGGAGCTGTTTTTT.

The chain has TRBV15 and TRBJ2-3; 10 nucleotides align to TRBD2. Germline CDR1 reads LNHNV; CDR2 reads YYDKDF (reference sequence). Germline trimming cut 0 bases from V and 0 bases from J; bases unmatched to any gene: 6. This CDR3 has 18 residues. CDR3 region: CATSRDRLAGVSTDTQYF. CDR3 in DNA: TGTGCCACCAGCAGAGATAGGCTAGCGGGAGTTAGCACAGATACGCAGTATTTT.